This T cell receptor (beta chain) was obtained from a study of T-cell reconstitution after alpha-beta-depleted transplantation in children. The germline V gene has CDR1 LGHDT and CDR2 YNNKEL (reference sequence). CDR3 size: 19 residues. The TCRbeta library was prepared with unique molecular identifiers. TCRdb recomputed calls from the PCR reads with MiXCR, one row per CDR3 protein. Among approximately 300,000 distinct CDR3 sequences, roughly 9.1% were seen once, and the ten largest hold just under 7.5%. Overall study findings and caveats: The origin of high day-60 TCRbeta diversity in some patients lay in surviving recipient T cells and thymic progenitors. Alpha-beta T cells present about two months after transplant were reported to originate from several hundred expanded graft clones. Diversity and T-cell counts at one year after transplant derived mostly from new T cells.

In regard to this clonotype: As yet, its antigen is unknown. A much more abundant neighbour one base away suggests this may be a read error.

The sequenced sample was PBMCs, obtained before TCRalphabeta/CD19-depleted stem cell transplant. The rearrangement uses TRBV3-1 and TRBJ1-1; a weak D match, TRBD1 (6 bases). This sequence was found in a boy under three years old with acute myeloid leukemia, due to receive a stem cell transplant. DNA of the CDR3: TGTGCCTGCAGTTCCCGGAGACTCCCACGACAGGTTCGGGACACTGAAGCTTTCTTT. Translating it yields CACSSRRLPRQVRDTEAFF.